These T cell receptor beta chains were read from a single sample in a study of blood T cell repertoires in COVID-19. TCRdb keeps only in-frame clones here, not all; method: immunoSEQ multiplex PCR. The sample has fewer than 250,000 clones, approximately 91% seen once. The sequencing input was peripheral blood. Receptors were obtained from a man between 40 and 49 years old with acute or convalescent COVID-19. Both conserved end residues are part of each CDR3. The D gene is left open where the match is weak. A clone size is listed for some rows: how often the clone was seen (once, few, many), or a class if it is expanded.

abundance	v_gene	d_gene	j_gene	CDR3aa	CDR3nt
-	TRBV27	-	TRBJ2-7	CASSSRDATYEQYF	TGTGCCAGCAGTTCGCGGGACGCCACCTACGAGCAGTACTTC
-	TRBV18	-	TRBJ2-3	CASSRSTDTQYF	TGTGCCAGCTCCCGTAGCACAGATACGCAGTATTTT
-	TRBV5-6	-	TRBJ1-2	CASTLNGEAAFVFYGYTF	TGTGCCAGCACCTTGAACGGCGAGGCGGCTTTCGTTTTCTATGGCTACACCTTC
-	TRBV28	-	TRBJ2-3	CASSLSRRTDTQYF	TGTGCCAGCAGTTTAAGCAGGCGCACAGATACGCAGTATTTT
-	TRBV5-1	TRBD1	TRBJ2-1	CASSSPHRGPNNEQFF	TGCGCCAGCAGCTCGCCTCACAGGGGGCCTAACAATGAGCAGTTCTTC
-	TRBV6-4	TRBD1	TRBJ2-7	CASRSQNIGTGGSEQYF	TGTGCCAGCAGGTCCCAAAATATTGGGACAGGGGGATCCGAGCAGTACTTC
-	TRBV30	TRBD2	TRBJ2-1	CACHSERGDYNEQFF	TGTGCCTGCCACTCGGAGCGGGGGGACTACAATGAGCAGTTCTTC
-	TRBV4-2	-	TRBJ2-3	CASSLAQGQGTDTQYF	TGTGCCAGCAGTCTCGCACAGGGTCAGGGCACAGATACGCAGTATTTT
-	TRBV6-2/TRBV6-3	TRBD2	TRBJ2-2	CASSYPLAANTGELFF	TGTGCCAGCAGTTACCCACTAGCGGCGAACACCGGGGAGCTGTTTTTT
-	TRBV11-2	TRBD1	TRBJ2-4	CASSLAPVWSGTDKNIQYF	TGTGCCAGCAGCTTAGCCCCGGTCTGGTCAGGGACAGACAAAAACATTCAGTACTTC
once	TRBV30	-	TRBJ2-1	CAWSQQIRRLQFF	TGTGCCTGGAGTCAGCAAATCCGCAGGTTGCAGTTCTTC
-	TRBV20-1	TRBD2	TRBJ2-7	CSASYEREDLHYEQYF	TGCAGTGCTAGTTATGAACGGGAGGACCTTCACTACGAGCAGTACTTC
-	TRBV18	-	TRBJ2-2	CASSPNHSTGELFF	TGTGCCAGCTCTCCAAATCACAGCACCGGGGAGCTGTTTTTT
once	TRBV20-1	TRBD2	TRBJ2-6	CSASQGVAGGISSGANVLTF	TGCAGTGCTAGTCAGGGGGTAGCGGGAGGTATAAGCTCTGGGGCCAACGTCCTGACTTTC
once	TRBV7-2	-	TRBJ1-2	CASSHYLAGEFGYTF	TGTGCCAGCAGCCACTACTTGGCCGGGGAGTTTGGCTACACCTTC
-	TRBV21-1	-	TRBJ1-1	CASSKVKTEDTEAFF	TGTGCCAGCAGCAAAGTGAAGACAGAGGACACTGAAGCTTTCTTT
-	TRBV2	-	TRBJ2-7	CASTPQGHTYEQYF	TGTGCCAGCACCCCACAGGGTCATACCTACGAGCAGTACTTC
-	TRBV5-1	-	TRBJ2-1	CASSSGTGGFNEQFF	TGCGCCAGCAGCTCCGGGACCGGAGGGTTCAATGAGCAGTTCTTC
-	TRBV18	TRBD1	TRBJ2-7	CAASGTGGSEQYF	TGTGCCGCCTCCGGGACAGGGGGCTCCGAGCAGTACTTC
once	TRBV27	TRBD2	TRBJ2-1	CASSFIGLASYNEQFF	TGTGCCAGCAGTTTTATAGGACTAGCCTCCTACAATGAGCAGTTCTTC
-	TRBV15	-	TRBJ2-7	CATSMQGIYYEQYF	TGTGCCACCAGCATGCAGGGGATTTACTACGAGCAGTACTTC
-	TRBV19	-	TRBJ2-7	CASSITGTPAYEQYF	TGTGCCAGTAGCATCACCGGGACTCCCGCCTACGAGCAGTACTTC
-	TRBV5-4	-	TRBJ2-1	CASSLAGGNYNEQFF	TGTGCCAGCAGCTTGGCAGGGGGGAATTACAATGAGCAGTTCTTC
once	TRBV5-1	-	TRBJ2-5	CASSSGVGSGETQYF	TGCGCCAGCAGCTCCGGGGTGGGGAGCGGGGAGACCCAGTACTTC
-	TRBV7-8	TRBD1	TRBJ1-2	CASSFLTGGSYGYTF	TGTGCCAGCAGCTTTCTGACAGGGGGGAGCTATGGCTACACCTTC
-	TRBV6-5	-	TRBJ1-1	CASSYQDWNTEAFF	TGTGCCAGCAGTTACCAGGATTGGAACACTGAAGCTTTCTTT